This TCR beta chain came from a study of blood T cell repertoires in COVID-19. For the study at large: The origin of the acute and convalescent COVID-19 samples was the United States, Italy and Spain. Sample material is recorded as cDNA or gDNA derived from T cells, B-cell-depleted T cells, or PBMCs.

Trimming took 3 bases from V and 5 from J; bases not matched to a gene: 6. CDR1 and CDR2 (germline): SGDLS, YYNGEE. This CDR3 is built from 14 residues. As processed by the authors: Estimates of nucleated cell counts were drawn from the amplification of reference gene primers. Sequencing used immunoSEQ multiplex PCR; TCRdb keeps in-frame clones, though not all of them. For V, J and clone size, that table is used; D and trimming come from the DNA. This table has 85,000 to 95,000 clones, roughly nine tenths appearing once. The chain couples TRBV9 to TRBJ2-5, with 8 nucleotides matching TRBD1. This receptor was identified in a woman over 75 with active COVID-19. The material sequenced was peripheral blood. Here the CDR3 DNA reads TGTGCCAGCAGCGGAGGACAGGGTCCGGAGACCCAGTACTTC. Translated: CASSGGQGPETQYF.